The 8 T cell receptor beta chains given below trace back to one sample, sequenced in a study. Via MiXCR, TCRdb re-called the 5' RACE reads, giving one row per CDR3 protein. The sample has some 62,000 distinct CDR3 sequences, about 22% seen once. Sequencing was performed on memory CD4+ T cells sorted from a lymph node. The subset: memory CD4+ T cells, CD4+CD45RO+CD25-. These receptors all come from a female donor with breast cancer.

Concerning this clonotype itself: A much more abundant neighbour one base away suggests this may be a read error. This chain links TRBV5-1 with TRBJ1-2; tentative D call: TRBD1 (5 bases). Germline loops: CDR1 SGHRS, CDR2 YFSETQ. V dropped 7 bases and J dropped 7 bases, with 14 bases sitting between them. CDR3 length: 12 residues. The CDR3 spells CASRGWLRGYTF. The CDR3 DNA sequence: TGCGCCAGCCGGGGGTGGTTACGTGGCTACACCTTC.

The V and J genes are TRBV24-1 and TRBJ2-3, with no clear D. Germline values: CDR1 KGHDR, CDR2 SFDVKD. V lost 5 bases and J 2 bases, leaving 7 bases between the germline ends. CDR3 length equals 13 residues. CDR3 coding DNA: TGTGCCACCAGTGGTCAATACACAGATACGCAGTATTTT. It codes for CATSGQYTDTQYF.

Comments on this clonotype: A much more abundant neighbour one base away suggests this may be a read error. V and J are TRBV5-1 and TRBJ1-2, with D perhaps matching TRBD1 (6 bases). Trimming took 5 bases from V and 10 from J, leaving 21 bases between them. The CDR3 consists of 14 residues. Germline V CDR1 and CDR2: SGHRS, YFSETQ. The CDR3 DNA sequence: TGCGCCAGCAGTCGAGGACAGCGGGGCGAGGACTACACCTTC. Its protein is CASSRGQRGEDYTF.

This clonotype has only a few counts. The chain combines TRBV5-6 with TRBJ2-3, with a possible D match to TRBD2 (6 bases). Trimming cost V 5 bases and J 1 base, with 14 bases left between them. CDR1 is SGHDT, CDR2 YYEEEE, per germline. This CDR3 has 15 amino acids. Written as DNA, the CDR3 is TGTGCCAGCAGGGGGCGGGGAATGGGCACAGATACGCAGTATTTT. Protein product: CASRGRGMGTDTQYF.

This clonotype came up a few times. DNA for the CDR3: TGTGCCAGCAGCGGACTACTGACAGGGGGCACTGAAGCTTTCTTT. This gives the protein CASSGLLTGGTEAFF. V usage is TRBV7-3 and J usage is TRBJ1-1; 9 nucleotides align to TRBD1. There are 15 residues in the CDR3. The germline V gene encodes CDR1 SGHTA and CDR2 FQGTGA. The ends lost 5 bases at V and 4 bases at J; junction bases unmatched: 8.

The gene calls are TRBV7-3 and TRBJ1-2; D not resolved. The CDR3 has 12 residues. Germline CDR1 SGHTA, CDR2 FQGTGA. Trimming removed 2 bases from V and 9 bases from J, with 10 bases in between. Here the CDR3 DNA reads TGTGCCAGCAGCTTAGATGGGAGTAGCTACACCTTC. Its protein product is CASSLDGSSYTF.

This chain connects TRBV7-2 to TRBJ2-4; no clear D. This CDR3 is 14 amino acids long. In germline, CDR1 is SGHTA, CDR2 FQGNSA. The germline V and J ends were trimmed by 1 base and 0 bases, with 4 bases remaining between them. The chain's CDR3 is CASSLDEAKNIQYF. CDR3 coding DNA: TGTGCCAGCAGCTTAGATGAAGCCAAAAACATTCAGTACTTC.

This clonotype occurred many times. This chain joins TRBV6-5 and TRBJ2-6; no clear D gene. V was trimmed by 6 bases and J by 8 bases, leaving 14 bases between them. Germline V gives CDR1 MNHEY, CDR2 SVGAGI. The CDR3 totals 14 residues. The CDR3 protein is CASSPGGGSNVLTF. The CDR3 DNA is TGTGCCAGCAGCCCTGGTGGTGGATCCAACGTCCTGACTTTC.